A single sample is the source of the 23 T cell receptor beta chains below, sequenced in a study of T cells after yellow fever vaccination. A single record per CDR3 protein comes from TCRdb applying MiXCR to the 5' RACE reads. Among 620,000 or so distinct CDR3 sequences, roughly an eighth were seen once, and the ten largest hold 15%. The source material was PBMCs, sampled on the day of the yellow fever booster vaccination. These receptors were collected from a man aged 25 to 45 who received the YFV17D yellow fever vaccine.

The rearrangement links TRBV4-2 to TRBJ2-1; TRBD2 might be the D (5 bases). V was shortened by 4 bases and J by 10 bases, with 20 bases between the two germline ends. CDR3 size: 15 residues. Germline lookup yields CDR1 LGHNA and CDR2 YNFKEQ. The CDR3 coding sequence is TGTGCCAGCAGCCCAACGACGACCGGGGAATACGAGCAGTTCTTC. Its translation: CASSPTTTGEYEQFF.

This chain's CDR3 is CSASRVETQYF. The CDR3 region has the DNA TGCAGTGCTAGCAGGGTAGAGACCCAGTACTTC. The chain is built from TRBV20-1 and TRBJ2-5; the D gene is possibly TRBD1 (5 bases). V was clipped by 3 bases and J by 4 bases, with 6 bases between them. Per germline, CDR1 DFQATT and CDR2 SNEGSKA (reference sequence). The CDR3 extends over 11 amino acids.

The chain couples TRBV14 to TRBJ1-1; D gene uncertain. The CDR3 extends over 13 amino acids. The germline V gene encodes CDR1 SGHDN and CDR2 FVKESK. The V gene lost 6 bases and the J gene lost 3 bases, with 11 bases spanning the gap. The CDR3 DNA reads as TGTGCCAGCAGTCCCGTGGAGGACACTGAAGCTTTCTTT. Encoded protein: CASSPVEDTEAFF.

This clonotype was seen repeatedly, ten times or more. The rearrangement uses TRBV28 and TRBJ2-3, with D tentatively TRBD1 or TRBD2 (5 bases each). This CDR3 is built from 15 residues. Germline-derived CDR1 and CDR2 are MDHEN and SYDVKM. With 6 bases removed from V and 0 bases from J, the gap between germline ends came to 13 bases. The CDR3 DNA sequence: TGTGCCAGCAGCCTACCCGGGGCGAGCACAGATACGCAGTATTTT. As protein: CASSLPGASTDTQYF.

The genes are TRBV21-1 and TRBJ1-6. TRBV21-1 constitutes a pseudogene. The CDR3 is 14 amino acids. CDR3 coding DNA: TGTGCCAGCGCGATCAGGAGCTATAATTCACCCCTCCACTTT. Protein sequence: CASAIRSYNSPLHF.

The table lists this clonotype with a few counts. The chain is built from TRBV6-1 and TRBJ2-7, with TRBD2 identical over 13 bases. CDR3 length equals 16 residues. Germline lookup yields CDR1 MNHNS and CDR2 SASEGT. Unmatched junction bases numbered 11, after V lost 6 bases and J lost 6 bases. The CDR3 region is CASREYSGLAGVEQYF. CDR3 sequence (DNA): TGTGCCAGCAGAGAGTACTCCGGACTAGCGGGAGTCGAGCAGTACTTC.

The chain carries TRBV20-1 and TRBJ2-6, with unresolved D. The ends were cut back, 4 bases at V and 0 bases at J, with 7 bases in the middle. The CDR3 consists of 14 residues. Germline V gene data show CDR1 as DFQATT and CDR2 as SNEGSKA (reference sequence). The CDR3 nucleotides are TGCAGTGCTACGGAGATCTCTGGGGCCAACGTCCTGACTTTC. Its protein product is CSATEISGANVLTF.

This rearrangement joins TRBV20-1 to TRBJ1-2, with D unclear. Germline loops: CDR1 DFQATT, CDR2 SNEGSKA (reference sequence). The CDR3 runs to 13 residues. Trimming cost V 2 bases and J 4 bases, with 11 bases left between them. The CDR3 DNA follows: TGCAGTGCTAGAAACACCCTCGGCTATGGCTACACCTTC. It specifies CSARNTLGYGYTF.

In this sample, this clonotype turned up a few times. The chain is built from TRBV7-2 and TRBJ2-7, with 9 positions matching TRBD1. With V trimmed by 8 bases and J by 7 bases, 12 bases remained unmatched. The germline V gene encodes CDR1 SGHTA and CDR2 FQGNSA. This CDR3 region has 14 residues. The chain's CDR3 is CASGKWDRAFEQYF. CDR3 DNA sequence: TGTGCCAGCGGTAAATGGGACAGGGCCTTTGAGCAGTACTTC. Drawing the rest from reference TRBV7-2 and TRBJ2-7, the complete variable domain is GAGVSQSPSNKVTEKGKDVELRCDPISGHTALYWYRQSLGQGLEFLIYFQGNSAPDKSGLPSDRFSAERTGGSVSTLTIQRTQQEDSAVYLCASGKWDRAFEQYFGPGTRLTVT.

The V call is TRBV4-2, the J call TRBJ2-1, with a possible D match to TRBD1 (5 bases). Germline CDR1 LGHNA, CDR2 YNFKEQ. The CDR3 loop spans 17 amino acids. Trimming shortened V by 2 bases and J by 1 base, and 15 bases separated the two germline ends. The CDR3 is CASSQQGSLLSYNEQFF. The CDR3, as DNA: TGTGCCAGCAGCCAACAGGGATCCCTTCTTTCCTACAATGAGCAGTTCTTC.

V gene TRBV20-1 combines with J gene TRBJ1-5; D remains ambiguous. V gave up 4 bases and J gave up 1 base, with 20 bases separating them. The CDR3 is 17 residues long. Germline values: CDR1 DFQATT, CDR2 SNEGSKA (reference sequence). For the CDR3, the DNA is TGCAGTGCTACCTTGATGGGTGGAGGGTTAAGCAATCAGCCCCAGCATTTT. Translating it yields CSATLMGGGLSNQPQHF.

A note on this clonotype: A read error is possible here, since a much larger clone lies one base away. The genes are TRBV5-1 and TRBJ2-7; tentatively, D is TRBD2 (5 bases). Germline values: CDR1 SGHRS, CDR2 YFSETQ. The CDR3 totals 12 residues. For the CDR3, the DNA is TGCGCCAGCAGCTTGGATGACTACGTGCAGTACTTC. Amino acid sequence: CASSLDDYVQYF.

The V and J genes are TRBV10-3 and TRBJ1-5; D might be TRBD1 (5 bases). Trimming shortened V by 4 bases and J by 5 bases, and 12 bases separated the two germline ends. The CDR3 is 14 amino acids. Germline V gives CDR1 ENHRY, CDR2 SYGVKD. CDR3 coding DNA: TGTGCCATCAGTGCGGGCCAAGGGGATCAGCCCCAGCATTTT. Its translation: CAISAGQGDQPQHF.

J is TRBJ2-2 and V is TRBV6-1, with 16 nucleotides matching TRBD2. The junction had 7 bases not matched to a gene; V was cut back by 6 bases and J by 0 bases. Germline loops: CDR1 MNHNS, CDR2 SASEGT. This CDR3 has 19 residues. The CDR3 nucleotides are TGTGCCAGCAGAGCAGTCGGGACTAGCGGGAGGGCGAACACCGGGGAGCTGTTTTTT. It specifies CASRAVGTSGRANTGELFF.

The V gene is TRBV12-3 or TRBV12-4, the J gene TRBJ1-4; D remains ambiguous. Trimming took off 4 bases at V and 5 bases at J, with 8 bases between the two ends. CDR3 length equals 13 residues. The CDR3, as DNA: TGTGCCAGCAGTTCTAACAGCAATGAAAAACTGTTTTTT. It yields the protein CASSSNSNEKLFF.

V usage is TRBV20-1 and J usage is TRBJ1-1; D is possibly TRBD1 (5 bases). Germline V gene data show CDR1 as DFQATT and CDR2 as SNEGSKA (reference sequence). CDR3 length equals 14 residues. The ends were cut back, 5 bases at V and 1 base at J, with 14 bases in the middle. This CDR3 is CSASVGGGNTEAFF. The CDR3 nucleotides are TGCAGTGCTTCTGTCGGGGGGGGGAACACTGAAGCTTTCTTT.

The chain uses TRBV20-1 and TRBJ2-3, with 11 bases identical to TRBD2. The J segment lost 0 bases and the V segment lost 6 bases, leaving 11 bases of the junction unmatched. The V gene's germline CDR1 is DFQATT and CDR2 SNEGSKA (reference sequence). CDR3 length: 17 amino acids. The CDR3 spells CSATTSGSTASTDTQYF. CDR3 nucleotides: TGCAGTGCAACTACTAGCGGGAGTACAGCTAGCACAGATACGCAGTATTTT.

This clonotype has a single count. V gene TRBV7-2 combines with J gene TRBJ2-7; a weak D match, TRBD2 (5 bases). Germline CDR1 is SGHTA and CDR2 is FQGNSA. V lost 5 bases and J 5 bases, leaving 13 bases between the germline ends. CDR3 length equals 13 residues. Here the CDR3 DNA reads TGTGCCAGCAGCCGTGACTACCCCCACGAGCAGTACTTC. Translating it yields CASSRDYPHEQYF.

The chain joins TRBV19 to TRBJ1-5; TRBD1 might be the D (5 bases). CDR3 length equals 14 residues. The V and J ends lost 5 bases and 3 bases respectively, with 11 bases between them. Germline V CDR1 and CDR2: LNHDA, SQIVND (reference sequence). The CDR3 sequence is CASSSQGYNQPQHF. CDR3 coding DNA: TGTGCCAGTAGTTCCCAGGGCTACAATCAGCCCCAGCATTTT.

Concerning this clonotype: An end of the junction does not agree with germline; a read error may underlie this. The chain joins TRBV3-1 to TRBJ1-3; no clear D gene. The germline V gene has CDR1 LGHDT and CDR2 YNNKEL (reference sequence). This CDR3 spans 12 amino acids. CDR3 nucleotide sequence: TGTGCCAGCAGCCAAGATGTGGCGGCCCCGCTTTTT. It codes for CASSQDVAAPLF.

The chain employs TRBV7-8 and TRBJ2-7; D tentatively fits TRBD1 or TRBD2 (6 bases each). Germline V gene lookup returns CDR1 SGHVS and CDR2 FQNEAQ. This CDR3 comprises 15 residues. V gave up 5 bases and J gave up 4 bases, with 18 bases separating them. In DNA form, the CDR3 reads TGTGCCAGCAGCCTGAGAACGGGGGCCCTATACGAGCAGTACTTC. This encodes CASSLRTGALYEQYF.

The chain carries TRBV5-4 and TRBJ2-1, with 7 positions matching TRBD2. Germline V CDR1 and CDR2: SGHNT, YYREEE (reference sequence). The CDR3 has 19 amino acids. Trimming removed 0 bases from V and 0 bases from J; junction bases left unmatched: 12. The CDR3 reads CASSLGLAGLSSSYNEQFF. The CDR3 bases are TGTGCCAGCAGCTTGGGTTTGGCGGGACTATCAAGCTCCTACAATGAGCAGTTCTTC.

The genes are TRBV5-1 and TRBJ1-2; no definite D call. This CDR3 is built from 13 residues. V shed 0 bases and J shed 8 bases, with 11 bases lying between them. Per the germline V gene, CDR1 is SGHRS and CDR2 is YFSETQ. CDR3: CASSLAPEGGYTF. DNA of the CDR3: TGCGCCAGCAGCTTGGCCCCCGAGGGAGGCTACACCTTC.